This is a list of T cell receptor beta chains from one sample in a study of T cells after yellow fever vaccination. Each CDR3 protein gets one entry after TCRdb re-called the 5' RACE reads with MiXCR. Altogether 100,000 to 150,000 distinct CDR3 sequences are present, more than 6% being singletons, with the ten largest covering 2.5%. The material sequenced was CD4+ T cells sorted from PBMCs, taken 9 to 10 days after the first yellow fever vaccination. The receptors stem from a man between 18 and 35 years old who received the YFV17D yellow fever vaccine. Both conserved end residues are part of each CDR3. Each record gives: V gene, J gene, CDR3 protein.

V gene: TRBV12-3/TRBV12-4; J gene: TRBJ1-1; CDR3 protein: CASRIDSEAFF
V gene: TRBV5-1; J gene: TRBJ2-5; CDR3 protein: CASSGLAGTETQYF
V gene: TRBV18; J gene: TRBJ2-7; CDR3 protein: CASSPGTPYEQYF
V gene: TRBV6-5; J gene: TRBJ1-6; CDR3 protein: CACRDTGGNSPLHF
V gene: TRBV6-1; J gene: TRBJ1-1; CDR3 protein: CASKGPGTQNTEAFF
V gene: TRBV5-1; J gene: TRBJ2-3; CDR3 protein: CASSYTNRAPPDTQYF
V gene: TRBV5-1; J gene: TRBJ2-4; CDR3 protein: CASSFMTGENIQYF
V gene: TRBV7-2; J gene: TRBJ2-2; CDR3 protein: CASSRGASNTGELFF
V gene: TRBV5-1; J gene: TRBJ2-6; CDR3 protein: CASTSMGLPGVLTF
V gene: TRBV4-3; J gene: TRBJ2-5; CDR3 protein: CASSQDGAVRTQETQYF
V gene: TRBV6-2/TRBV6-3; J gene: TRBJ2-7; CDR3 protein: CASSYGERRYF
V gene: TRBV4-1; J gene: TRBJ2-1; CDR3 protein: CASSQGYERSYYNEQFF
V gene: TRBV20-1; J gene: TRBJ2-1; CDR3 protein: CSARPLLDSSYNEQFF
V gene: TRBV7-3; J gene: TRBJ2-7; CDR3 protein: CASSLRANYEQYF
V gene: TRBV20-1; J gene: TRBJ2-5; CDR3 protein: CSAGSRVRETQYF
V gene: TRBV29-1; J gene: TRBJ2-5; CDR3 protein: CSVLIETQYF
V gene: TRBV18; J gene: TRBJ1-2; CDR3 protein: CASSPNRGSDYGYTF
V gene: TRBV14; J gene: TRBJ2-1; CDR3 protein: CASSQQAGPYNEQFF
V gene: TRBV20-1; J gene: TRBJ2-1; CDR3 protein: CSARRDFNEQFF
V gene: TRBV12-5; J gene: TRBJ2-3; CDR3 protein: CASAPPTDTQYF
V gene: TRBV6-5; J gene: TRBJ1-4; CDR3 protein: CASSYVPSATNEKLFF
V gene: TRBV20-1; J gene: TRBJ1-4; CDR3 protein: CSARREKLFF
V gene: TRBV18; J gene: TRBJ2-5; CDR3 protein: CASSTVGGPETQYF
V gene: TRBV30; J gene: TRBJ2-1; CDR3 protein: CAWRATGHEQFF
V gene: TRBV20-1; J gene: TRBJ1-6; CDR3 protein: CSASGDSNSPLHF
V gene: TRBV28; J gene: TRBJ1-1; CDR3 protein: CASRVTGTGGLSTEAFF
V gene: TRBV7-2; J gene: TRBJ1-6; CDR3 protein: CASSLVQNSPLHF
V gene: TRBV20-1; J gene: TRBJ2-4; CDR3 protein: CSAPGTSKNIQYF
V gene: TRBV7-3; J gene: TRBJ2-1; CDR3 protein: CASSLLGTRNNEQFF
V gene: TRBV4-1; J gene: TRBJ2-2; CDR3 protein: CASSQKEAGADTGELFF
V gene: TRBV11-2; J gene: TRBJ1-3; CDR3 protein: CASSLGTPFHRTGNTIYF
V gene: TRBV6-5; J gene: TRBJ2-1; CDR3 protein: CASSYSAGAYNEQFF
V gene: TRBV5-5; J gene: TRBJ2-5; CDR3 protein: CASSLEGTTEETQYF
V gene: TRBV5-1; J gene: TRBJ2-1; CDR3 protein: CASSFSGTYNEQFF
V gene: TRBV11-2; J gene: TRBJ2-4; CDR3 protein: CASSLFIGERRLAKNIQYF
V gene: TRBV10-3; J gene: TRBJ2-3; CDR3 protein: CAIGNSSTDTQYF
V gene: TRBV5-1; J gene: TRBJ1-1; CDR3 protein: CASSLYQRNTEAFF
V gene: TRBV11-2; J gene: TRBJ2-5; CDR3 protein: CASSPPGLAGVPGETQYF
V gene: TRBV12-3/TRBV12-4; J gene: TRBJ1-1; CDR3 protein: CASSLAPEAEAFF
V gene: TRBV5-5; J gene: TRBJ1-1; CDR3 protein: CASSLDGTLNTEAFF
V gene: TRBV3-1; J gene: TRBJ2-5; CDR3 protein: CASSFPTSIATFQETQYF
V gene: TRBV27; J gene: TRBJ2-2; CDR3 protein: CASSKFEWGTAGELFF
V gene: TRBV18; J gene: TRBJ1-1; CDR3 protein: CASSRRADATEAFF
V gene: TRBV29-1; J gene: TRBJ1-3; CDR3 protein: CSAGGPGNSGNTIYF